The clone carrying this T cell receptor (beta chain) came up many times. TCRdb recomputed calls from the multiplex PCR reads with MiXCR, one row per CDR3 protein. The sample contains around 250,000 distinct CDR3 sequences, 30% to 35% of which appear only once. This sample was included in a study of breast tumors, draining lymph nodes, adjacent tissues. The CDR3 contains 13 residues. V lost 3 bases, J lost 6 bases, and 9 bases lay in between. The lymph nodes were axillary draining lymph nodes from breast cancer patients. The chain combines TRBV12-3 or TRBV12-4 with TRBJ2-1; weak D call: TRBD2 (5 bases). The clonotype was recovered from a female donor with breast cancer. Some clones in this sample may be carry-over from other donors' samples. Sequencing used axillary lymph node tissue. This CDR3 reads CASSFSSANEQFF. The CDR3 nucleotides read TGTGCCAGCAGTTTTAGTAGCGCCAATGAGCAGTTCTTC.